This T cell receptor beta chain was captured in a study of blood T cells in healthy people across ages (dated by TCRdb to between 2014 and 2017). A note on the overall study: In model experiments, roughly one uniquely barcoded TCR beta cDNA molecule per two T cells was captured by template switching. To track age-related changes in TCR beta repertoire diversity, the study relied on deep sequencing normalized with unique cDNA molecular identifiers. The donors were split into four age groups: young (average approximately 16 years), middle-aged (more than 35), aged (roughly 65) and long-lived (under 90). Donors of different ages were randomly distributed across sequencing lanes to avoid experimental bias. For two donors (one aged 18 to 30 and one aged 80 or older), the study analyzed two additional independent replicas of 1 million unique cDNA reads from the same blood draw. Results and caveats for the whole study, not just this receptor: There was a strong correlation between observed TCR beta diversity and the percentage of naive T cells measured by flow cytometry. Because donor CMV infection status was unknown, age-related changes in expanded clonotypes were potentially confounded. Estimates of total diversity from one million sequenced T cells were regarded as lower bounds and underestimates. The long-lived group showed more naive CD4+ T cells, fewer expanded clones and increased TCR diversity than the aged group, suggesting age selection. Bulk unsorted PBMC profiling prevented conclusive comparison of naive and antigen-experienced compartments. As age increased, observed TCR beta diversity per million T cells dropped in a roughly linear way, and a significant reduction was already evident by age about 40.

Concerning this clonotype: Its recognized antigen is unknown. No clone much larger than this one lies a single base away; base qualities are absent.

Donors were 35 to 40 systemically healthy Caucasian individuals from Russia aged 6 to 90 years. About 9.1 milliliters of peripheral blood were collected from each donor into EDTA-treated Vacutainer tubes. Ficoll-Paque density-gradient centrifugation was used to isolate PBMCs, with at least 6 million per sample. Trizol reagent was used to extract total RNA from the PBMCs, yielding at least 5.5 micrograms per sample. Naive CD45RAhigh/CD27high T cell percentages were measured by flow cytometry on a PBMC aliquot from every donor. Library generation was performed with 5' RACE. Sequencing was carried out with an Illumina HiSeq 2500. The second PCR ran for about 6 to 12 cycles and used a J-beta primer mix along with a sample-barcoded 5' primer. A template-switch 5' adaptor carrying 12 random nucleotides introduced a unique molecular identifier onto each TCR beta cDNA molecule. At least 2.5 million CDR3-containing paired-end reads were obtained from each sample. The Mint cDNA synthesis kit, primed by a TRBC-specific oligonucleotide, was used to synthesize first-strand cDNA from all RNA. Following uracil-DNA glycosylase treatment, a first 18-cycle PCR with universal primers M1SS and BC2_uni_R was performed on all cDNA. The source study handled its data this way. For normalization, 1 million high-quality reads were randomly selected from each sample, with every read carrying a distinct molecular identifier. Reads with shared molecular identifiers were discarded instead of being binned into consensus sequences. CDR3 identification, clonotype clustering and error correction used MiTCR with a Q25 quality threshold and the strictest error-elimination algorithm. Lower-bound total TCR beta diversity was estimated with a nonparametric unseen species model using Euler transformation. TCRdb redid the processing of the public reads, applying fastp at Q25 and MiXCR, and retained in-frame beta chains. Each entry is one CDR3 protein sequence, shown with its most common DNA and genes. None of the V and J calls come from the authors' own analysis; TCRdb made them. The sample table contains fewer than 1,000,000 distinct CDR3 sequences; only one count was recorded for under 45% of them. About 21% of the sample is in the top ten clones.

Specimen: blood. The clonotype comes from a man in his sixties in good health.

The CDR3 here reads CASSVGRAGTDTQYF. The base sequence is TGTGCCAGCAGCGTAGGCAGGGCGGGCACAGATACGCAGTATTTT. The chain is encoded by TRBV9 joined to TRBJ2-3, and perhaps TRBD1 as D gene, on 5 matching bases. Including the terminal cysteine and phenylalanine, the CDR3 comprises 15 residues. The read is trimmed to its CDR3 DNA, 45 bases read in frame from base 1. Based on the germline V gene, the CDR1 and CDR2 sequences are SGDLS and YYNGEE. V and J are truncated by 0 bases and 1 base respectively, leaving an intervening sequence of 9 bases.